This T cell receptor (beta chain) emerged from a study of human T cells and chemical hapten exposure. Looking at the study overall: Mostly female patients had alopecia areata, totalis or universalis. The variation in per-sample TCR yields arose mainly from small differences in pooled library volumes.

Time point meaning: patch test 2, 6 weeks after DPC sensitization. The sample's treatment: therapeutic diphenylcyclopropenone sensitization with weekly scalp DPC. Whole-study findings and limits: Expanded TCR counts at PT1 were positively correlated with the patch test score.

Each CDR3 protein is one row after TCRdb ran MiXCR on the RACE reads. In the table there are about 40,000 distinct CDR3 sequences, around 3.2% of which are singletons. Germline V gene lookup returns CDR1 MNHEY and CDR2 SMNVEV (reference sequence). J gave up 3 bases and V 4 bases, and 9 bases lay outside the gene matches. The CDR3 is made up of 17 amino acids. This clonotype appeared many times. Antigen unknown. V gene TRBV27 combines with J gene TRBJ2-7, with 13 bases lining up with TRBD2. This TCR derives from a man aged 40-50 years with alopecia areata. Some clones in this sample may be carry-over from other donors' samples. The sample was whole blood, taken in connection with sensitization to the hapten diphenylcyclopropenone (DPC). CDR3 in amino acids: CASSSHPGLAGVYEQYF. CDR3 nucleotides: TGTGCCAGCAGTTCCCACCCCGGACTAGCGGGAGTCTACGAGCAGTACTTC.